The entry below describes one T cell receptor beta chain. Antigen unknown. This entry is derived from a study of CD8 T cells in ankylosing spondylitis. Findings and limits, study-wide: A motif in TCR beta, a set of eight highly homologous variants, appeared characteristic of ankylosing spondylitis blood. Past research had described some motif variants in reactive arthritis synovial fluid and blood. Matched synovial fluid from ankylosing spondylitis patients was reported to be enriched for disease-linked clones.

The CDR3 is 13 residues long. V was shortened by 3 bases and J by 1 base, with 7 bases between the two germline ends. Per the germline V gene, CDR1 is SGHRS and CDR2 is YFSETQ. Quantitative 5'-RACE with molecular barcodes was used to make the TCR beta libraries. TCRdb reprocessed the 5' RACE reads with MiXCR, giving one entry per CDR3 protein. The sample lists 200,000 or so distinct CDR3 sequences, roughly 25% seen once, with roughly 6.7% in the top ten. Material for sequencing was blood, either unsorted or a sorted T cell fraction (not recorded which). The sequence was collected from a male donor with ankylosing spondylitis or in good health (not recorded which). This chain connects TRBV5-1 to TRBJ2-5, with D uncertain. The CDR3 DNA reads as TGCGCCAGCAGCTGGCCACTCCAAGAGACCCAGTACTTC. Translated: CASSWPLQETQYF. The full variable domain, its missing parts supplied by reference TRBV5-1 and TRBJ2-5, is KAGVTQTPRYLIKTRGQQVTLSCSPISGHRSVSWYQQTPGQGLQFLFEYFSETQRNKGNFPGRFSGRQFSNSRSEMNVSTLELGDSALYLCASSWPLQETQYFGPGTRLLVL.